One sample yielded the 8 T cell receptor beta chains listed below, sequenced in a study of blood T cell repertoires in COVID-19. Produced via immunoSEQ multiplex PCR; TCRdb's table is partial and in-frame only. The table lists some 270,000 clones, under 95% of them singletons. The specimen was PBMCs or T cells enriched from blood (not recorded which). Receptor source: a man in his forties who had been exposed to COVID-19.

V gene TRBV25-1 combines with J gene TRBJ1-3; D is unresolved. Trimming shortened V by 0 bases and J by 0 bases, and 12 bases separated the two germline ends. This CDR3 is 17 amino acids long. Germline V CDR1 and CDR2: MGHDK, SYGVNS. The CDR3 nucleotides read TGTGCCAGCAGTGAATATTATCCGGGAAACTCTGGAAACACCATATATTTT. Protein product: CASSEYYPGNSGNTIYF.

The chain couples TRBV12-5 to TRBJ2-7; D ambiguous. The CDR3 loop spans 11 amino acids. V lost 3 bases and J 7 bases, leaving 7 bases between the germline ends. CDR1 is LGHNT, CDR2 FRNRAP, per germline. CDR3: CASGFSLEQYF. The CDR3 region has the DNA TGTGCTAGTGGTTTTAGCCTGGAGCAGTACTTC.

The CDR3 DNA reads TGCGCCAGCAGTTTCCAGACTAGCGGGAGCTACGAGCAGTACTTC. Residues: CASSFQTSGSYEQYF. The chain employs TRBV4-1 and TRBJ2-7, with 12 positions matching TRBD2. The junction had 6 bases not matched to a gene; V was cut back by 6 bases and J by 3 bases. Germline values: CDR1 MGHRA, CDR2 YSYEKL. The CDR3 loop spans 15 amino acids.

The genes are TRBV21-1 and TRBJ2-3; TRBD1 is taken as the D call from the table, unchecked against the DNA. TRBV21-1 is deemed a pseudogene. This CDR3 spans 14 amino acids. CDR3 in amino acids: CASRWGRVADTQYF. The CDR3 DNA follows: TGTGCCAGCAGGTGGGGGCGAGTAGCAGATACGCAGTATTTT.

This chain links TRBV19 with TRBJ1-1; D may be TRBD1 (5 bases). Germline V CDR1 and CDR2: LNHDA, SQIVND (reference sequence). Trimming removed 5 bases at V and 3 bases at J, with 19 bases between. There are 16 residues in the CDR3. CDR3 coding DNA: TGTGCCAGTAGTCTCATCGGACAACTCGGAGACACTGAAGCTTTCTTT. Encoded protein: CASSLIGQLGDTEAFF.

The DNA of the CDR3 is TGCAGTGAACTGGTCCGCAATGAGCAGTTCTTC. Its protein product is CSELVRNEQFF. The chain has TRBV20-1 and TRBJ2-1; D is uncertain. CDR1 DFQATT and CDR2 SNEGSKA come from the germline V gene (reference sequence). This CDR3 has 11 residues. Trimming took off 7 bases at V and 6 bases at J, with 10 bases between the two ends.

The genes are TRBV7-6 and TRBJ2-5; D may be TRBD2 (5 bases). V was shortened by 5 bases and J by 7 bases, with 17 bases between the two germline ends. Germline CDR1 is SGHVS and CDR2 is FNYEAQ. The CDR3 runs 14 residues. CDR3 coding DNA: TGTGCCAGCAGCCAGAGGGCGACTCCCGGGACCCAGTACTTC. It yields the protein CASSQRATPGTQYF.

This chain joins TRBV5-6 and TRBJ1-2; 7 bases agree with TRBD1. The CDR3 runs to 14 residues. With V trimmed by 3 bases and J by 2 bases, 4 bases remained unmatched. The germline V gene has CDR1 SGHDT and CDR2 YYEEEE. The CDR3 is CASSSGTANYGYTF. In DNA, the CDR3 is TGTGCCAGCAGCTCAGGGACAGCCAACTATGGCTACACCTTC. Filled out from reference TRBV5-6 and TRBJ1-2, the complete variable domain reads DAGVTQSPTHLIKTRGQQVTLRCSPKSGHDTVSWYQQALGQGPQFIFQYYEEEERQRGNFPDRFSGHQFPNYSSELNVNALLLGDSALYLCASSSGTANYGYTFGSGTRLTVV.